Listed here are 31 T cell receptor beta chains from one sample, sequenced in a study of blood T cells in healthy people across ages. A second PCR, run for about 7 to 12 cycles, used a sample-barcoded 5' primer plus a J-beta primer mix. TCRdb analysed the 5' RACE reads with MiXCR anew, one entry per CDR3 protein. This table holds roughly 680,000 distinct CDR3 sequences, 49% found once. Sequenced input: blood. Source of these receptors: a woman in her fifties or sixties in good health.

In this sample, this clonotype turned up a few times. V usage is TRBV20-1 and J usage is TRBJ2-1; D is uncertain. Germline V lookup: CDR1 DFQATT, CDR2 SNEGSKA (reference sequence). This CDR3 comprises 11 residues. Trimming stripped 5 bases from V and 8 bases from J, with 10 bases between. CDR3: CSAVLRYEQFF. CDR3 bases: TGCAGTGCTGTACTCCGCTATGAGCAGTTCTTC.

In regard to this clonotype: With a much larger clone just one base away, this may be a read error. This sequence joins TRBV5-6 and TRBJ2-1; TRBD1 aligns across 8 bases. The germline CDR1 and CDR2 sequences are SGHDT and YYEEEE. CDR3 length equals 12 residues. The CDR3 loop is CVSSSRTGQQFF. In DNA form, the CDR3 reads TGTGTCAGCAGCTCAAGGACAGGGCAGCAGTTCTTC.

J is TRBJ2-6 and V is TRBV5-1; D uncertain. Trimming pared 4 bases from V and 2 bases from J, leaving 13 bases between. CDR3 length: 16 residues. CDR1 and CDR2 (germline): SGHRS, YFSETQ. The CDR3 DNA is TGCGCCAGCAGCACAAGACCGTTGGCTGGGGCCAACGTCCTGACTTTC. It translates to CASSTRPLAGANVLTF.

This chain's CDR3 is CATQPPAGLYNEQFF. CDR3 coding DNA: TGTGCCACCCAACCCCCGGCGGGACTTTACAATGAGCAGTTCTTC. The chain employs TRBV12-1 and TRBJ2-1; TRBD2 was called by the table and not checked on the DNA. TRBV12-1 is assigned pseudogene status. This CDR3 region has 15 residues.

The J gene is TRBJ2-4, the V gene TRBV7-2; 7 nucleotides line up with TRBD2. V lost 3 bases, J lost 0 bases, and 8 bases stayed unmatched. CDR1 and CDR2 from the germline V gene are SGHTA and FQGNSA. This CDR3 is 17 amino acids long. CDR3 region: CASSFGSSGLAKNIQYF. CDR3 coding DNA: TGTGCCAGCAGCTTTGGATCTAGCGGATTAGCCAAAAACATTCAGTACTTC.

This clonotype was counted only a few times. The rearrangement joins TRBV12-3 or TRBV12-4 to TRBJ1-2, with 7 bases fitting TRBD1. CDR3 length: 13 residues. With 9 bases clipped from V and 4 bases from J, the junction kept 8 bases outside the gene matches. The CDR3 nucleotides are TGTGCCAGTGCGGGACAGCCACTCTATGGCTACACCTTC. It codes for CASAGQPLYGYTF.

This clonotype has at least ten counts. The chain combines TRBV5-1 with TRBJ2-5; D is ambiguous. This CDR3 contains 14 residues. Trimming pared 0 bases from V and 6 bases from J, leaving 12 bases between. Germline values: CDR1 SGHRS, CDR2 YFSETQ. CDR3 amino acids: CASSLDLLWKTQYF. CDR3 sequence (DNA): TGCGCCAGCAGCTTGGACCTATTATGGAAGACCCAGTACTTC.

This chain uses TRBV20-1 with TRBJ2-1, with TRBD2 identical over 10 bases. CDR1 and CDR2 from the germline V gene are DFQATT and SNEGSKA (reference sequence). CDR3 size: 15 residues. After removal of 6 bases from V and 8 bases from J, the junction contained 13 bases not matched to a gene. CDR3 sequence reads: CSARKIAGGFHEQFF. The CDR3 DNA is TGCAGTGCCCGTAAAATAGCGGGAGGTTTCCATGAGCAGTTCTTC.

This clonotype came up once. This sequence joins TRBV2 and TRBJ1-4; no clear D. Trimming left V 6 bases short and J 7 bases short, with 18 bases between. CDR3 length equals 15 residues. Germline lookup yields CDR1 SNHLY and CDR2 FYNNEI. CDR3 sequence (DNA): TGTGCCAGCAGGAAAGAAGGAGTGGTAGGTGAAAAACTGTTTTTT. This encodes CASRKEGVVGEKLFF.

The V and J genes are TRBV21-1 and TRBJ2-7. TRBV21-1 is tagged as a pseudogene. The CDR3 covers 15 residues. In DNA form, the CDR3 reads TGTGCCAGCAGCAAAATAGGCAGAGCCTCCTACGAGCAGTACTTC. It is translated as CASSKIGRASYEQYF.

The chain combines TRBV7-2 with TRBJ2-1; 9 bases agree with TRBD1. V shed 3 bases and J 5 bases; nucleotides not matched to a gene: 2. The CDR3 covers 14 residues. CDR1 SGHTA and CDR2 FQGNSA come from the germline V gene. The chain's CDR3 is CASSFRTGDNEQFF. CDR3 in DNA: TGTGCCAGCAGCTTCCGGACAGGGGACAATGAGCAGTTCTTC.

This clonotype was picked up a small number of times. The CDR3 region is CASSQETQGAYEQYF. In DNA form, the CDR3 reads TGCGCCAGCAGCCAAGAAACACAGGGGGCCTACGAGCAGTACTTC. The rearrangement joins TRBV4-3 to TRBJ2-7; 8 bases are a match to TRBD1. Looked up from germline, CDR1 is LGHNA and CDR2 is YSLEER. The V segment lost 0 bases and the J segment 2 bases; nucleotides outside the gene matches: 3. This CDR3 has 15 residues.

V is TRBV27 and J is TRBJ2-1; 7 bases fit TRBD2. Losses at the gene ends were 7 bases for V and 1 base for J; bases not matched to a gene: 4. The CDR3 runs to 14 residues. Germline V CDR1 and CDR2: MNHEY, SMNVEV (reference sequence). The CDR3 DNA follows: TGTGCCAGCACCGTCGGGGGGTCCTACAATGAGCAGTTCTTC. It translates to CASTVGGSYNEQFF.

There are a few counts of this clonotype. The chain recombines TRBV7-3 with TRBJ2-3, with a possible D match to TRBD1 (6 bases). CDR3 length: 14 residues. The V and J ends lost 4 bases and 4 bases respectively, with 12 bases between them. Germline V lookup: CDR1 SGHTA, CDR2 FQGTGA. Written as DNA, the CDR3 is TGTGCCAGCAGCTCCCAGGGGCGACCAGATACGCAGTATTTT. This gives the protein CASSSQGRPDTQYF.

In nucleotides, the CDR3 is TGTGCCAGCAGTCCAGCAAGTGGGACAACTAATGAAAAACTGTTTTTT. It translates to CASSPASGTTNEKLFF. The J gene is TRBJ1-4, the V gene TRBV27; no reliable D call. The germline V gene encodes CDR1 MNHEY and CDR2 SMNVEV (reference sequence). The V end was cut by 5 bases, the J end by 0 bases, with 13 bases between. The length of the CDR3 is 16 residues.

This clonotype was detected only a few times. The chain joins TRBV7-8 to TRBJ1-4; 12 bases agree with TRBD1. This CDR3 contains 17 residues. From germline, CDR1 is SGHVS and CDR2 FQNEAQ. V lost 5 bases to trimming and J lost 8 bases; unmatched junction nucleotides: 12. The CDR3 DNA is TGTGCCAGCAGCAGATCCGGGACAGGGGGCTTTCGGGAAAAACTGTTTTTT. Protein sequence: CASSRSGTGGFREKLFF.

There are a few counts of this clonotype. The chain has TRBV5-1 and TRBJ2-3; 10 bases fit TRBD2. The CDR3 length is 16 residues. The V segment lost 4 bases and the J segment 2 bases; nucleotides outside the gene matches: 7. Germline V lookup: CDR1 SGHRS, CDR2 YFSETQ. CDR3 bases: TGCGCCAGCAGCGGAGAAGCGGGAGGGCTCACAGATACGCAGTATTTT. It translates to CASSGEAGGLTDTQYF.

The genes are TRBV20-1 and TRBJ2-3, with a possible D match to TRBD1 (5 bases). V was cut by 3 bases and J by 6 bases, with 13 bases left in between. CDR3 length equals 13 residues. Germline CDR1 is DFQATT and CDR2 is SNEGSKA (reference sequence). The CDR3 protein is CSASERPGDTQYF. CDR3 in DNA: TGCAGTGCTAGCGAACGGCCAGGGGATACGCAGTATTTT.

V gene TRBV6-2 or TRBV6-3 combines with J gene TRBJ2-1; 13 bases are shared with TRBD2. With 7 bases clipped from V and 2 bases from J, the junction kept 8 bases outside the gene matches. The germline V gene encodes CDR1 MNHEY and CDR2 SVGEGT. The CDR3 loop spans 17 amino acids. CDR3 sequence: CASTSGTSGTTYNEQFF. The CDR3 bases are TGTGCCAGCACCTCAGGGACTAGCGGGACGACCTACAATGAGCAGTTCTTC.

Many counts were recorded for this clonotype. This CDR3 reads CASISGTGRPYEQYF. The CDR3 bases are TGTGCCAGCATTTCCGGGACAGGGAGACCCTACGAGCAGTACTTC. The rearrangement joins TRBV6-1 to TRBJ2-7; 9 positions agree with TRBD1. The CDR3 has 15 amino acids. Germline-derived CDR1 and CDR2 are MNHNS and SASEGT. V was pared by 7 bases and J by 2 bases, with 9 bases of the junction left unmatched.

This clonotype was seen many times. The chain joins TRBV2 to TRBJ2-3; tentative D call: TRBD1 (6 bases). Germline CDR1 is SNHLY and CDR2 is FYNNEI. The length of the CDR3 is 15 residues. V was clipped by 6 bases and J by 1 base, with 14 bases between them. CDR3 residues: CASSQGLKGTDTQYF. The DNA for the CDR3 is TGTGCCAGCAGCCAGGGGCTGAAGGGCACAGATACGCAGTATTTT.

This clonotype was detected only a few times. This chain joins TRBV20-1 and TRBJ2-7, with D maybe TRBD1 (5 bases). Trimming pared 0 bases from V and 3 bases from J, leaving 12 bases between. The CDR3 is made up of 14 amino acids. Germline values: CDR1 DFQATT, CDR2 SNEGSKA (reference sequence). The CDR3 nucleotides are TGCAGTGCTAGAGATATGACAGCTGGCTACGAGCAGTACTTC. Its protein is CSARDMTAGYEQYF.

This chain connects TRBV28 to TRBJ2-4, with D perhaps matching TRBD2 (5 bases). The CDR3 spans 17 residues. Germline-derived CDR1 and CDR2 are MDHEN and SYDVKM. V was trimmed by 5 bases and J by 0 bases, leaving 17 bases between them. The CDR3 protein is CASSPSGLPLAKNIQYF. Written as DNA, the CDR3 is TGTGCCAGCAGTCCCTCCGGACTTCCTCTAGCCAAAAACATTCAGTACTTC. Supplemented by reference TRBV28 and TRBJ2-4, the full variable domain reads DVKVTQSSRYLVKRTGEKVFLECVQDMDHENMFWYRQDPGLGLRLIYFSYDVKMKEKGDIPEGYSVSREKKERFSLILESASTNQTSMYLCASSPSGLPLAKNIQYFGAGTRLSVL.

The chain couples TRBV5-1 to TRBJ2-3; D may be TRBD2 (5 bases). Germline V gene lookup returns CDR1 SGHRS and CDR2 YFSETQ. The CDR3 has 16 residues. V was clipped by 0 bases and J by 2 bases, with 13 bases between them. In nucleotides, the CDR3 is TGCGCCAGCAGCTTGGGAGTCGCCCGGGACACAGATACGCAGTATTTT. Translated, it gives CASSLGVARDTDTQYF.

The chain carries TRBV28 and TRBJ1-2, with 7 bases aligning to TRBD1. V trimming: 6 bases; J trimming: 4 bases; junction bases outside the gene matches: 11. Germline lookup yields CDR1 MDHEN and CDR2 SYDVKM. CDR3 length: 15 residues. CDR3 loop: CASRRNRQGPYGYTF. The DNA for the CDR3 is TGTGCCAGCAGAAGAAATCGACAGGGACCCTATGGCTACACCTTC.

The chain is built from TRBV14 and TRBJ2-5; 8 bases map to TRBD1. The tail of the sequence fits TRBJ2-7 better, so the J call may be wrong. Germline assignment: CDR1 SGHDN and CDR2 FVKESK. The CDR3 is 16 residues long. As DNA, the CDR3 is TGTGCCAGCAGCCAACTTCGAGGACAGGGTAATTCCGAGCAGTACTTC. This gives the protein CASSQLRGQGNSEQYF.

Only one count was recorded for this clonotype. V is TRBV7-9 and J is TRBJ2-7; 10 nucleotides agree with TRBD2. The CDR3 has 20 amino acids. Germline assignment: CDR1 SEHNR and CDR2 FQNEAQ (reference sequence). The V segment lost 5 bases and the J segment 1 base; nucleotides outside the gene matches: 20. The CDR3 sequence: CASSTPGGASGRGGSYEQYF. In DNA, the CDR3 is TGTGCCAGCAGCACCCCAGGCGGGGCTAGCGGGAGAGGGGGTTCCTACGAGCAGTACTTC.

The CDR3 coding sequence is TGCAGCGTTGGAAGGGGCGCGGAGACCCAGTACTTC. This codes for CSVGRGAETQYF. The gene calls are TRBV29-1 and TRBJ2-5, with D possibly matching TRBD1 (5 bases). Germline CDR1 reads SQVTM; CDR2 reads ANQGSEA. This CDR3 is built from 12 residues. V lost 4 bases to trimming and J lost 5 bases, with 11 bases between them.

This clonotype has a handful of counts. The chain employs TRBV27 and TRBJ2-1; D tentatively fits TRBD1 or TRBD2 (5 bases each). V lost 7 bases, J lost 5 bases, and 15 bases lay in between. The germline gives CDR1 MNHEY, CDR2 SMNVEV (reference sequence). CDR3 length: 14 residues. CDR3 sequence reads: CASNSWGRNNEQFF. CDR3 bases: TGTGCCAGCAACTCTTGGGGACGCAACAATGAGCAGTTCTTC.

The rearrangement joins TRBV28 to TRBJ1-5; D unclear. The CDR3 loop spans 13 amino acids. The ends were cut back, 7 bases at V and 5 bases at J, with 12 bases in the middle. Germline V lookup: CDR1 MDHEN, CDR2 SYDVKM. The CDR3 coding sequence is TGTGCCAGCACCCCCTCAAGGGATCAGCCCCAGCATTTT. Its protein is CASTPSRDQPQHF. The full variable domain, rest sourced from reference TRBV28 and TRBJ1-5, is DVKVTQSSRYLVKRTGEKVFLECVQDMDHENMFWYRQDPGLGLRLIYFSYDVKMKEKGDIPEGYSVSREKKERFSLILESASTNQTSMYLCASTPSRDQPQHFGDGTRLSIL.

The chain carries TRBV28 and TRBJ2-4; 14 bases are shared with TRBD2. TRBJ2-5 explains the end of the DNA better; the J call may be wrong. The CDR3 consists of 17 residues. Germline V CDR1 and CDR2: MDHEN, SYDVKM. CDR3 DNA sequence: TGTGCCAGCAGTCCCTCGGGACTAGCGGGAGTAGGAGAGACCCAGTACTTC. Protein product: CASSPSGLAGVGETQYF.